The 26 T cell receptor beta chains in this list originate from one sample, sequenced in a study. Profiled with immunoSEQ multiplex PCR; TCRdb holds only in-frame clones, not every one. Of approximately 53,000 clones in the sample, over 85% were seen once. The sample was PBMCs. The receptors here all came from a man aged 35 to 55 with rheumatoid arthritis.

The chain recombines TRBV19 with TRBJ1-2; D not resolved. Deletions cut 8 bases from V and 5 bases from J, with 15 bases between. The CDR3 loop spans 13 amino acids. Germline-derived CDR1 and CDR2 are LNHDA and SQIVND (reference sequence). The chain's CDR3 is CASQDRRLYGYTF. Here the CDR3 DNA reads TGTGCCAGTCAGGACCGGCGCCTATATGGCTACACCTTC.

The CDR3 sequence: CASSPSGSLIYGYTF. CDR3 nucleotide sequence: TGTGCCAGCAGCCCCAGTGGCTCGCTGATCTATGGCTACACCTTC. The rearrangement uses TRBV3-1 (or the pseudogene TRBV3-2) and TRBJ1-2; D not resolved. Per the germline V gene, CDR1 is LGHDT and CDR2 is YNNKEL (reference sequence). This CDR3 is 15 amino acids long. The V end was cut by 4 bases, the J end by 4 bases, with 16 bases between.

In its sample, this clone was seen once. V gene TRBV15 combines with J gene TRBJ2-3; 7 bases are shared with TRBD1. Germline V lookup: CDR1 LNHNV, CDR2 YYDKDF (reference sequence). J was trimmed by 0 bases and V by 7 bases; bases with no gene match: 7. This CDR3 is 15 amino acids long. In nucleotides, the CDR3 is TGTGCCACCAAGATAGGGACAGCAAGCACAGATACGCAGTATTTT. Protein: CATKIGTASTDTQYF.

The genes are TRBV28 and TRBJ1-1; D ambiguous. The CDR3 runs 12 residues. Germline V gives CDR1 MDHEN, CDR2 SYDVKM. The V end was cut by 4 bases, the J end by 5 bases, with 8 bases between. CDR3 sequence reads: CASSSMRTEAFF. The CDR3 coding sequence is TGTGCCAGCAGTTCGATGCGGACTGAAGCTTTCTTT. Filled out from reference TRBV28 and TRBJ1-1, the complete variable domain reads DVKVTQSSRYLVKRTGEKVFLECVQDMDHENMFWYRQDPGLGLRLIYFSYDVKMKEKGDIPEGYSVSREKKERFSLILESASTNQTSMYLCASSSMRTEAFFGQGTRLTVV.

CDR3 nucleotides: TGTGCCAGCAGCCAAGTCTCTAGCGGGAGTTTCGGGGAGCTGTTTTTT. It encodes CASSQVSSGSFGELFF. The rearrangement uses TRBV7-6 and TRBJ2-2, with TRBD2 identical over 10 bases. CDR3 length: 16 residues. After removal of 5 bases from V and 7 bases from J, the junction contained 10 bases not matched to a gene. The germline V gene has CDR1 SGHVS and CDR2 FNYEAQ.

The chain joins TRBV4-1 to TRBJ2-7, with 10 positions matching TRBD1. With V trimmed by 2 bases and J by 2 bases, 6 bases remained unmatched. This CDR3 has 16 residues. Germline loops: CDR1 MGHRA, CDR2 YSYEKL. The CDR3 sequence is CASSQPGQGGTYEQYF. CDR3 in DNA: TGCGCCAGCAGCCAACCAGGACAGGGGGGGACCTACGAGCAGTACTTC.

In this sample, this clone turned up once. The chain couples TRBV7-2 to TRBJ2-1, with 7 bases aligning to TRBD2. V was clipped by 3 bases and J by 8 bases; unmatched bases: 7. This CDR3 contains 14 residues. Germline V gives CDR1 SGHTA, CDR2 FQGNSA. In DNA form, the CDR3 reads TGTGCCAGCAGCTTTATGAAGACTAGCCATGAGCAGTTCTTC. It specifies CASSFMKTSHEQFF.

The V call is TRBV7-2, the J call TRBJ1-4; no clear D gene. Trimming pared 1 base from V and 3 bases from J, leaving 9 bases between. Germline values: CDR1 SGHTA, CDR2 FQGNSA. This CDR3 has 15 residues. The CDR3 is CASSLEGRSNEKLFF. The DNA of the CDR3 is TGTGCCAGCAGCTTAGAGGGCCGATCTAATGAAAAACTGTTTTTT.

The chain has TRBV5-5 and TRBJ1-1; a weak D match, TRBD1 (5 bases). The CDR3 is 15 amino acids. CDR1 and CDR2 (germline): SGHKS, YYEKEE (reference sequence). The ends were cut back, 1 base at V and 1 base at J, with 11 bases in the middle. The CDR3 loop reads CASSLNGGRNTEAFF. The CDR3 bases are TGTGCCAGCAGCTTGAACGGGGGGAGGAACACTGAAGCTTTCTTT.

The rearrangement joins TRBV5-4 to TRBJ2-7; 7 bases are shared with TRBD1. The V and J ends lost 0 bases and 2 bases, in that order; junction bases with no gene match: 2. The CDR3 consists of 14 residues. Germline CDR1 SGHNT, CDR2 YYREEE (reference sequence). CDR3 in DNA: TGTGCCAGCAGCTTGGGGACAGGCACCTACGAGCAGTACTTC. Translating it yields CASSLGTGTYEQYF.

The rearrangement uses TRBV5-4 and TRBJ2-2; D is unclear. Germline V gene data show CDR1 as SGHNT and CDR2 as YYREEE (reference sequence). V gave up 1 base and J gave up 2 bases, with 9 bases separating them. CDR3 length: 15 amino acids. CDR3 nucleotides: TGTGCCAGCAGCTTGAAGGGCGTCAACACCGGGGAGCTGTTTTTT. Translating it yields CASSLKGVNTGELFF.

This rearrangement joins TRBV2 to TRBJ1-1, with no clear D. Germline CDR1 is SNHLY and CDR2 is FYNNEI. The V end lost 6 bases, the J end lost 3 bases, and 11 bases lay between the germline ends. The CDR3 has 13 amino acids. This CDR3 is CASSGWVDTEAFF. DNA of the CDR3: TGTGCCAGCAGCGGGTGGGTGGACACTGAAGCTTTCTTT.

The chain recombines TRBV6-1 with TRBJ1-2; a weak D match, TRBD1 (5 bases). Germline V CDR1 and CDR2: MNHNS, SASEGT. CDR3 size: 19 residues. V lost 2 bases, J lost 1 base, and 23 bases lay in between. The CDR3 region is CASSETGPGRGPINYGYTF. The CDR3 region has the DNA TGTGCCAGCAGTGAAACTGGCCCGGGACGAGGACCAATTAACTATGGCTACACCTTC.

The rearrangement joins TRBV2 to TRBJ2-5; 12 bases are shared with TRBD2. Germline-derived CDR1 and CDR2 are SNHLY and FYNNEI. Trimming removed 8 bases from V and 6 bases from J; junction bases left unmatched: 7. This CDR3 is built from 14 residues. CDR3 sequence reads: CASLRTSGVKTQYF. CDR3 nucleotide sequence: TGTGCCAGCCTGCGGACTAGCGGGGTAAAGACCCAGTACTTC.

This clone has a single count. V usage is TRBV6-5 and J usage is TRBJ1-5; 7 nucleotides align to TRBD1. Germline-derived CDR1 and CDR2 are MNHEY and SVGAGI. V shed 6 bases and J 1 base; nucleotides not matched to a gene: 6. CDR3 length: 15 residues. The CDR3 loop is CASSQTGPSNQPQHF. DNA for the CDR3: TGTGCCAGCAGCCAGACAGGGCCGAGCAATCAGCCCCAGCATTTT.

The chain joins TRBV6-2 or TRBV6-3 to TRBJ2-1, with D perhaps TRBD2 (6 bases). The CDR3 contains 16 residues. Germline V lookup: CDR1 MNHEY, CDR2 SVGEGT. V was clipped by 2 bases and J by 6 bases, with 17 bases between them. CDR3 nucleotides: TGTGCCAGCAGTTACCATCAGCGGGTCGCTGGCAATGAGCAGTTCTTC. Protein sequence: CASSYHQRVAGNEQFF.

This clone was counted a single time. The J gene is TRBJ2-5, the V gene TRBV7-8; 8 bases line up with TRBD2. This CDR3 has 16 residues. Germline loops: CDR1 SGHVS, CDR2 FQNEAQ. Unmatched junction bases numbered 13, after V lost 5 bases and J lost 5 bases. The CDR3 nucleotides are TGTGCCAGCAGCCTCTCCGGGAGGGCCACCGCCGAGACCCAGTACTTC. The encoded protein is CASSLSGRATAETQYF.

A note on this clone: The junction departs from germline at one end; a sequencing error may be responsible. This sequence joins TRBV7-7 and TRBJ2-1, with D perhaps matching TRBD2 (6 bases). CDR3 length equals 19 residues. The V gene's germline CDR1 is SSHAT and CDR2 FNYEAQ (reference sequence). This CDR3 reads CASSPHQRGWRGVYNEQFF. The CDR3 DNA reads TGTGCTAGCAGCCCCCACCAACGGGGGTGGCGGGGTGTCTACAATGAGCAGTTCTTC.

This rearrangement joins TRBV19 to TRBJ2-1; TRBD2 is a possible D gene (6 bases). V was shortened by 3 bases and J by 14 bases, with 20 bases between the two germline ends. CDR1 and CDR2 (germline): LNHDA, SQIVND (reference sequence). This CDR3 is built from 14 residues. The CDR3 sequence: CASSISSGSQMEFF. The CDR3 region has the DNA TGTGCCAGTAGTATTAGTAGCGGATCTCAAATGGAGTTCTTC.

This sequence joins TRBV6-5 and TRBJ1-2; a possible D gene is TRBD1 (6 bases). Between the trimmed V and J ends, which lost 0 bases and 8 bases, there was a span of 19 bases. The germline V gene encodes CDR1 MNHEY and CDR2 SVGAGI. CDR3 length: 16 residues. For the CDR3, the DNA is TGTGCCAGCAGTTACTCGTCGAGGGGGGACTTCCGCGGCTACACCTTC. It translates to CASSYSSRGDFRGYTF.

This sequence joins TRBV24-1 and TRBJ2-1; tentative D call: TRBD2 (5 bases). The germline V and J ends were trimmed by 3 bases and 3 bases, with 8 bases remaining between them. Per the germline V gene, CDR1 is KGHDR and CDR2 is SFDVKD. This CDR3 has 14 residues. The CDR3 bases are TGTGCCACCAGTGATATCCGGGACTACAATGAGCAGTTCTTC. Translated: CATSDIRDYNEQFF.

The rearrangement links TRBV5-6 to TRBJ1-6, with unresolved D. The germline V gene has CDR1 SGHDT and CDR2 YYEEEE. This CDR3 spans 15 amino acids. V lost 1 base and J 4 bases, leaving 9 bases between the germline ends. This CDR3 reads CASSLTLGYNSPLHF. For the CDR3, the DNA is TGTGCCAGCAGCTTGACGTTGGGTTATAATTCACCCCTCCACTTT.

This chain connects TRBV6-6 to TRBJ1-5; D may be TRBD1 (6 bases). This CDR3 region has 15 residues. Germline lookup yields CDR1 MNHNY and CDR2 SVGAGI (reference sequence). V lost 5 bases and J lost 1, with 12 bases in between. The CDR3 DNA sequence: TGTGCCAGCAGTCCTAACAGGGCGAGCAATCAGCCCCAGCATTTT. It is translated as CASSPNRASNQPQHF.

This clone occurred once. V usage is TRBV5-1 and J usage is TRBJ1-2; D is possibly TRBD1 (5 bases). Trimming stripped 4 bases from V and 5 bases from J, with 18 bases between. The CDR3 extends over 15 amino acids. Germline CDR1 and CDR2: SGHRS and YFSETQ. The DNA of the CDR3 is TGCGCCAGCAGCACCTCACTAGACAGTGCGTATGGCTACACCTTC. It yields the protein CASSTSLDSAYGYTF.

This chain connects TRBV6-2 or TRBV6-3 to TRBJ1-5; the D is unclear. This CDR3 is 14 amino acids long. V was trimmed by 5 bases and J by 6 bases, leaving 14 bases between them. CDR1 is MNHEY and CDR2 is SVGEGT in the germline V gene. CDR3 protein: CASSTSGGRQPQHF. The CDR3 DNA sequence: TGTGCCAGCAGTACCAGTGGTGGACGTCAGCCCCAGCATTTT.

The chain is built from TRBV28 and TRBJ2-5; 10 bases are a match to TRBD1. This CDR3 region has 15 residues. Germline-derived CDR1 and CDR2 are MDHEN and SYDVKM. J lost 5 bases, V lost 1 base, and 4 bases had no gene match. In nucleotides, the CDR3 is TGTGCCAGCAGTTTATCAGGGGACAGGGGCGAGACCCAGTACTTC. This encodes CASSLSGDRGETQYF.